This T cell receptor beta chain was sequenced for a study of blood T cell repertoires in COVID-19. Across the study: Samples came from the United States, Italy and Spain, spanning acute and convalescent COVID-19. T cells, B-cell-depleted T cells, or PBMCs provided the cDNA or gDNA that served as material.

Original analysis: Quantification of nucleated cells was approximated via reference gene primer amplification. TCRdb's copy holds only in-frame clones and misses some; the assay was immunoSEQ multiplex PCR. That table is the source of V, J and clone size, and D and trimming were worked out from the DNA. Among just over 20,000 clones listed, approximately 86% were seen once. The receptor was derived from a human donor in a cohort sampled during active COVID-19. The sequenced material came from peripheral blood.

The CDR3 DNA reads as TGTGCCAGCTCACCACGGCGGGAGAGTTACAATGAGCAGTTCTTC. Its translation: CASSPRRESYNEQFF. The chain links TRBV18 to TRBJ2-1; 7 positions match TRBD2. V lost 1 base to trimming and J lost 4 bases; unmatched junction nucleotides: 4. Germline CDR1 reads KGHSH; CDR2 reads LQKENI. The CDR3 is 15 residues long.